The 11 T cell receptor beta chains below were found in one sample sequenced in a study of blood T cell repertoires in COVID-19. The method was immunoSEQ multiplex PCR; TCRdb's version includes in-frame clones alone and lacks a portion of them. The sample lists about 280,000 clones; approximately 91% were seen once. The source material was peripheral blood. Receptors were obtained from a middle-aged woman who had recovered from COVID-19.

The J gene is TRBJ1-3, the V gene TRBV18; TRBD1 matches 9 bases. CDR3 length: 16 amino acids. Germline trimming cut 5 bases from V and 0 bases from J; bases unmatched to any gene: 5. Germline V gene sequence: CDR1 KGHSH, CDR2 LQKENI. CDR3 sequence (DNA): TGTGCCAGCTCAACAGGGGGCCCCGGCTCTGGAAACACCATATATTTT. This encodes CASSTGGPGSGNTIYF.

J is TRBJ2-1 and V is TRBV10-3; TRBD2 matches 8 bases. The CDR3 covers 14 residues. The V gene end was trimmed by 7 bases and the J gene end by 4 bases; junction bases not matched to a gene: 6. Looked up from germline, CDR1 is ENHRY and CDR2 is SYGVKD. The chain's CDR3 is CAIIMSGSYNEQFF. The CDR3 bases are TGTGCCATCATCATGAGCGGGAGTTACAATGAGCAGTTCTTC.

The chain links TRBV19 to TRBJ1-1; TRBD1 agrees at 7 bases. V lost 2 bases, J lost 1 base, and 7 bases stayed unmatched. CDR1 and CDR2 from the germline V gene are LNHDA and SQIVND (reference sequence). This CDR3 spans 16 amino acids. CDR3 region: CASSIRLGTANTEAFF. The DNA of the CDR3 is TGTGCCAGTAGTATAAGGTTGGGGACAGCGAACACTGAAGCTTTCTTT.

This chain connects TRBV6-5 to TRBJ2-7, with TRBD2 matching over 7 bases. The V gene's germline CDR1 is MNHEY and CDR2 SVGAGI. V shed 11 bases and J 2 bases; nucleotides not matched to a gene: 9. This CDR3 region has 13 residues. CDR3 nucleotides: TGTGCCGCCCAGCGGGCGGGAGCCTACGAGCAGTACTTC. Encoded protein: CAAQRAGAYEQYF.

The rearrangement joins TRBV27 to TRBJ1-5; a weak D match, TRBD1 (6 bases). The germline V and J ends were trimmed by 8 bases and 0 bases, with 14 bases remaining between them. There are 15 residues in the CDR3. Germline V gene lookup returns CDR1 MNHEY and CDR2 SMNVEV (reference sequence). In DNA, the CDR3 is TGTGCCAGCGGGATCTCGGGACATAGCAATCAGCCCCAGCATTTT. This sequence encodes CASGISGHSNQPQHF.

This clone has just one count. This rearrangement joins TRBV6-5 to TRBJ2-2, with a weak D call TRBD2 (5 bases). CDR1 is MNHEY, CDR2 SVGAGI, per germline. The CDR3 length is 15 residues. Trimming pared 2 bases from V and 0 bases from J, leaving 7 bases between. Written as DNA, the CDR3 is TGTGCCAGCAGTTACGGCGGGTCGAACACCGGGGAGCTGTTTTTT. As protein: CASSYGGSNTGELFF.

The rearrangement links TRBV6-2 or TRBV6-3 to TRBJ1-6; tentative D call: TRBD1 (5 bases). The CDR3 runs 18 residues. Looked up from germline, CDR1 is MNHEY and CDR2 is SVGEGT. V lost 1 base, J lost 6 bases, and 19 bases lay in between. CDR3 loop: CASSYYWRRDRINSPLHF. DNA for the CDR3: TGTGCCAGCAGTTACTATTGGCGGCGGGACCGGATTAATTCACCCCTCCACTTT.

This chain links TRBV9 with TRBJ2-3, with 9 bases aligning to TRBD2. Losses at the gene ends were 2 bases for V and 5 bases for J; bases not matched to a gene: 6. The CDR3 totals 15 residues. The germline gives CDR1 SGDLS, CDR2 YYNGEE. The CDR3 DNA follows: TGTGCCAGCAGCGTGGGCGGGAGGGCCTTAGATACGCAGTATTTT. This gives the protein CASSVGGRALDTQYF.

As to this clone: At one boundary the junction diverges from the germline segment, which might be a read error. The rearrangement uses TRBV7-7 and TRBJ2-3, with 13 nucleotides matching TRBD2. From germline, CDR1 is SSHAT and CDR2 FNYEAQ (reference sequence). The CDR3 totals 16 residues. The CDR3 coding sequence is TGTGCTAGCAGCTTAGGACTAGCGGGAGAGACAGATACGCAGTATTTT. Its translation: CASSLGLAGETDTQYF.

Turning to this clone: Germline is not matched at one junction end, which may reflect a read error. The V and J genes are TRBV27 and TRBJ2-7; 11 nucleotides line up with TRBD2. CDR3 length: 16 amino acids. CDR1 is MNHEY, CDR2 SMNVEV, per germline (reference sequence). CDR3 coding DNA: TGTGCCAGCAGTATATCGGGACTAGCGGTTACCTACGAGCAGTACTTC. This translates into CASSISGLAVTYEQYF.

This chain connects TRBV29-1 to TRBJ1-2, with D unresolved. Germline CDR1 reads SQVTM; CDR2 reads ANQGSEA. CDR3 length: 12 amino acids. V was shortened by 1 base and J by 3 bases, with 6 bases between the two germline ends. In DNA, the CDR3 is TGCAGCGTTGAAGCGGGTCACTATGGCTACACCTTC. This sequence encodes CSVEAGHYGYTF.